The 26 T cell receptor beta chains below all came from one sample that was sequenced in a study of blood T cells in healthy people across ages. Using a J-beta primer mix together with a sample-barcoded 5' primer, a second PCR was run for roughly 6 to 11 cycles. MiXCR, applied by TCRdb to the 5' RACE reads, yields one record per CDR3 protein. The sample lists 1.5 million to 2 million distinct CDR3 sequences; 28% were seen once. Sequenced: blood. These TCRs come from a woman in her 30s in good health.

The V call is TRBV5-6, the J call TRBJ2-1, with a possible D match to TRBD2 (8 bases). Germline CDR1 and CDR2: SGHDT and YYEEEE. The CDR3 contains 16 residues. V lost 1 base and J 8 bases, leaving 19 bases between the germline ends. CDR3 sequence (DNA): TGTGCCAGCAGCTTGCGGGGGGGGGACAGAGATCATGAGCAGTTCTTC. Protein product: CASSLRGGDRDHEQFF.

The table lists this clonotype with a few counts. The gene calls are TRBV5-1 and TRBJ2-5; D uncertain. Germline CDR1 and CDR2: SGHRS and YFSETQ. Trimming removed 6 bases at V and 2 bases at J, with 20 bases between. CDR3 length: 16 amino acids. DNA of the CDR3: TGCGCCAGCACACCGTCCCCACTCGGGCCTCAAGAGACCCAGTACTTC. Protein: CASTPSPLGPQETQYF.

V and J are TRBV20-1 and TRBJ1-2; TRBD1 is a possible D gene (6 bases). Trimming removed 1 base from V and 8 bases from J, with 14 bases in between. This CDR3 contains 13 residues. CDR1 is DFQATT and CDR2 is SNEGSKA in the germline V gene (reference sequence). The CDR3, as DNA: TGCAGTGCTAGAGGGCAGGGCCAGGGGGGCTACACCTTC. Amino acid sequence: CSARGQGQGGYTF.

This clonotype was detected only a few times. V usage is TRBV24-1 and J usage is TRBJ2-1; tentative D call: TRBD2 (6 bases). This CDR3 has 15 amino acids. V dropped 4 bases and J dropped 8 bases, with 17 bases sitting between them. In germline, CDR1 is KGHDR, CDR2 SFDVKD. DNA of the CDR3: TGTGCCACCAGTGACCCCGCGGGCGGGAAGGATGAGCAGTTCTTC. Translated: CATSDPAGGKDEQFF.

The J gene is TRBJ2-3, the V gene TRBV12-3 or TRBV12-4; D possibly matches TRBD1 or TRBD2 (7 bases each). Trimming shortened V by 10 bases and J by 1 base, and 15 bases separated the two germline ends. The CDR3 is 14 residues long. CDR3 nucleotides: TGTGCCACCCAGGGGGGGGGTGGCACAGATACGCAGTATTTT. It translates to CATQGGGGTDTQYF.

V and J are TRBV21-1 and TRBJ1-5. TRBV21-1 is annotated as a pseudogene. The CDR3 is 14 residues long. CDR3 nucleotides: TGTGCCAGCAGCTCCCGGGCCTCTTATCAGCCCCAGCATTTT. It specifies CASSSRASYQPQHF.

The V and J genes are TRBV2 and TRBJ1-5; TRBD1 matches 9 bases. The CDR3 totals 13 residues. J was trimmed by 9 bases and V by 5 bases; bases with no gene match: 5. CDR1 and CDR2 from the germline V gene are SNHLY and FYNNEI. CDR3: CASSQQGAGPQHF. In DNA, the CDR3 is TGTGCCAGCAGTCAACAGGGGGCTGGGCCCCAGCATTTT.

This chain joins TRBV7-8 and TRBJ2-2; TRBD2 matches at 7 bases. Germline V gives CDR1 SGHVS, CDR2 FQNEAQ. CDR3 size: 14 residues. The CDR3 sequence: CASERGGSTGELFF. The CDR3 DNA reads as TGTGCGTCCGAGCGGGGAGGGAGCACCGGGGAGCTGTTTTTT. The entire variable domain, with the rest obtained from reference TRBV7-8 and TRBJ2-2, is as follows: GAGVSQSPRYKVAKRGQDVALRCDPISGHVSLFWYQQALGQGPEFLTYFQNEAQLDKSGLPSDRFFAERPEGSVSTLKIQRTQQEDSAVYLCASERGGSTGELFFGEGSRLTVL.

A few counts support this clonotype. The CDR3 DNA reads as TGTGCCAGCAGCGTACCCAGACAGGGTGGTTACAATGAGCAGTTCTTC. Amino acid sequence: CASSVPRQGGYNEQFF. This sequence joins TRBV9 and TRBJ2-1; the match to TRBD1 covers 7 bases. CDR1 and CDR2 from the germline V gene are SGDLS and YYNGEE. This CDR3 is built from 16 residues. V lost 1 base to trimming and J lost 4 bases; unmatched junction nucleotides: 8.

This clonotype turned up a few times. This chain connects TRBV28 to TRBJ2-3, with 8 bases identical to TRBD1. V trimming: 4 bases; J trimming: 2 bases; junction bases outside the gene matches: 5. CDR1 MDHEN and CDR2 SYDVKM come from the germline V gene. The length of the CDR3 is 15 residues. Here the CDR3 DNA reads TGTGCCAGCAGTTCGTACAGGGGGGCCACAGATACGCAGTATTTT. This codes for CASSSYRGATDTQYF.

The table lists this clonotype with a few counts. The chain uses TRBV10-3 and TRBJ2-3; D is perhaps TRBD1 (5 bases). V dropped 3 bases and J dropped 4 bases, with 8 bases sitting between them. The CDR3 is 13 residues long. Germline lookup yields CDR1 ENHRY and CDR2 SYGVKD. The CDR3 DNA sequence: TGTGCCATCAGTGAACAGGACGCAGATACGCAGTATTTT. Translated: CAISEQDADTQYF.

The CDR3 is CASSHGRPAGEPYEQYF. The CDR3 DNA follows: TGTGCCAGCAGCCACGGTCGACCAGCGGGAGAACCCTACGAGCAGTACTTC. This rearrangement joins TRBV7-2 to TRBJ2-7, with 8 bases identical to TRBD2. This CDR3 has 17 amino acids. The V gene end was trimmed by 5 bases and the J gene end by 2 bases; junction bases not matched to a gene: 14. The germline gives CDR1 SGHTA, CDR2 FQGNSA.

This clonotype was detected only a few times. The J gene is TRBJ2-7, the V gene TRBV5-1; 10 nucleotides line up with TRBD2. Germline assignment: CDR1 SGHRS and CDR2 YFSETQ. With V trimmed by 0 bases and J by 3 bases, 12 bases remained unmatched. The CDR3 contains 18 residues. The CDR3 here is CASSLASGAGGMIYEQYF. CDR3 bases: TGCGCCAGCAGCTTGGCCTCGGGAGCGGGGGGGATGATCTACGAGCAGTACTTC.

The rearrangement joins TRBV5-5 to TRBJ1-4; 8 bases fit TRBD1. The V segment lost 4 bases and the J segment 8 bases; nucleotides outside the gene matches: 4. This CDR3 has 13 amino acids. Germline CDR1 SGHKS, CDR2 YYEKEE (reference sequence). CDR3 sequence reads: CASSRQGTEKLFF. CDR3 DNA: TGTGCCAGCAGCCGACAGGGGACGGAAAAACTGTTTTTT.

The chain employs TRBV10-3 and TRBJ2-1; either TRBD1 or TRBD2 may fit D (5 bases each). The CDR3 spans 13 residues. Germline CDR1 reads ENHRY; CDR2 reads SYGVKD. Trimming cost V 3 bases and J 10 bases, with 13 bases left between them. The CDR3 coding sequence is TGTGCCATCAGTGAAGGAGGACACTACGAGCAGTTCTTC. It specifies CAISEGGHYEQFF.

This clonotype was counted once. This chain links TRBV20-1 with TRBJ2-2; D possibly corresponds to TRBD2 (5 bases). The germline CDR1 and CDR2 sequences are DFQATT and SNEGSKA (reference sequence). V was pared by 0 bases and J by 9 bases, with 17 bases between. The CDR3 extends over 15 amino acids. As DNA, the CDR3 is TGCAGTGCTAGAGATGGCGGGCCTCGGGGAAGGGAGCTGTTTTTT. It encodes CSARDGGPRGRELFF.

J is TRBJ1-1 and V is TRBV18, with a possible D match to TRBD1 (5 bases). The CDR3 covers 19 residues. Germline CDR1 KGHSH, CDR2 LQKENI. V gave up 2 bases and J gave up 4 bases, with 26 bases separating them. Here the CDR3 DNA reads TGTGCCAGCTCACCAAGGCGGGCGGGACGAACTATCGGGAGCACTGAAGCTTTCTTT. Translating gives CASSPRRAGRTIGSTEAFF.

This clonotype has a handful of counts. For the CDR3, the DNA is TGTGCCACCAGCAGAGATCGAACAGGGGCGAACACTGAAGCTTTCTTT. It translates to CATSRDRTGANTEAFF. The gene calls are TRBV15 and TRBJ1-1, with 7 nucleotides matching TRBD1. Germline V CDR1 and CDR2: LNHNV, YYDKDF (reference sequence). CDR3 length equals 16 residues. Losses at the gene ends were 0 bases for V and 1 base for J; bases not matched to a gene: 5.

About this clonotype: The junction shows a germline mismatch at one end, possibly a read error. The chain is built from TRBV5-6 and TRBJ1-2, with a possible D match to TRBD1 (6 bases). Germline loops: CDR1 SGHDT, CDR2 YYEEEE. The CDR3 has 15 amino acids. CDR3: CAGSSGDRRGYGYTF. The DNA for the CDR3 is TGTGCCGGCAGCTCAGGGGACCGTCGCGGGTATGGCTACACCTTC.

The CDR3 spells CASGYGLSEAFF. The CDR3 coding sequence is TGTGCTAGTGGCTACGGATTGTCTGAAGCTTTCTTT. The gene calls are TRBV12-5 and TRBJ1-1; D unclear. The CDR3 sequence is 12 residues long. Trimming took off 6 bases at V and 6 bases at J, with 11 bases between the two ends. The germline V gene has CDR1 LGHNT and CDR2 FRNRAP.

The V and J genes are TRBV5-1 and TRBJ2-3; a weak D match, TRBD2 (5 bases). The CDR3 length is 16 residues. Looked up from germline, CDR1 is SGHRS and CDR2 is YFSETQ. Trimming removed 1 base from V and 2 bases from J, with 14 bases in between. CDR3 loop: CASSLTGSPFTDTQYF. The CDR3, as DNA: TGCGCCAGCAGCTTGACGGGATCACCTTTCACAGATACGCAGTATTTT.

This clonotype was counted many times. The chain has TRBV7-9 and TRBJ2-4; TRBD2 aligns across 9 bases. After removal of 10 bases from V and 13 bases from J, the junction contained 14 bases not matched to a gene. Per germline, CDR1 SEHNR and CDR2 FQNEAQ (reference sequence). The CDR3 totals 13 residues. The CDR3 here is CATLASGKTQQYF. CDR3 in DNA: TGTGCCACCCTGGCTAGCGGGAAAACTCAGCAGTACTTC. The whole variable domain, remainder taken from reference TRBV7-9 and TRBJ2-4, is DTGVSQNPRHKITKRGQNVTFRCDPISEHNRLYWYRQTLGQGPEFLTYFQNEAQLEKSRLLSDRFSAERPKGSFSTLEIQRTEQGDSAMYLCATLASGKTQQYFGAGTRLSVL.

The rearrangement uses TRBV2 and TRBJ2-3; 9 bases are shared with TRBD2. Trimming at V came to 4 bases and at J to 7 bases, leaving 6 bases not matched to a gene. CDR1 and CDR2 (germline): SNHLY, FYNNEI. This CDR3 is 14 amino acids long. Here the CDR3 reads CASSGGSGGNTQYF. DNA for the CDR3: TGTGCCAGCAGTGGGGGTAGCGGGGGAAATACGCAGTATTTT.

V gene TRBV2 combines with J gene TRBJ2-1, with D possibly matching TRBD1 (6 bases). The V and J ends lost 6 bases and 0 bases respectively, with 9 bases between them. CDR1 and CDR2 (germline): SNHLY, FYNNEI. CDR3 size: 14 residues. The CDR3 spells CASRMGASYNEQFF. The CDR3 DNA reads TGTGCCAGCAGGATGGGGGCCTCCTACAATGAGCAGTTCTTC.

This clonotype was detected a few times. This chain uses TRBV5-5 with TRBJ2-5; D perhaps matches TRBD2 (5 bases). The assigned J gene may be wrong: the sequence end matches TRBJ2-7 better. The CDR3 extends over 15 amino acids. Germline CDR1 and CDR2: SGHKS and YYEKEE (reference sequence). The CDR3 DNA reads as TGTGCCAGCAGCTCCCCGTCGGGGTACGAGGACGAGCAGTACTTC. This gives the protein CASSSPSGYEDEQYF.

The chain carries TRBV5-1 and TRBJ1-2; tentatively, D is TRBD1 (5 bases). The CDR3 has 16 amino acids. Trimming pared 1 base from V and 0 bases from J, leaving 13 bases between. The germline V gene encodes CDR1 SGHRS and CDR2 YFSETQ. The CDR3 here is CASSLRRGPANYGYTF. CDR3 DNA: TGCGCCAGCAGCTTGAGAAGGGGTCCAGCTAACTATGGCTACACCTTC.